Listed below are T cell receptor beta chains from one sample, sequenced in a study of T cell responses to AZD1222 COVID-19 vaccine. The data were produced by immunoSEQ multiplex PCR, yet TCRdb's version contains in-frame clones alone and is incomplete. The sample yields 87,000 or so clones, almost 90% seen once. The sequencing here drew on peripheral blood, taken on day 0 of AZD1222 vaccination. The receptors were sampled from an adult in good health. Each CDR3 is given with its conserved first and last residue. The D gene is left open where the match is weak. Clone size is not always given. Where it is, it says once, few, many or a class for expanded clones.

j_call | d_call | v_call | cdr3_length | clone_size | cdr3_nt | cdr3_aa
TRBJ2-5 | - | TRBV4-3 | 17 | - | TGCGCCAGCAGCCAAGATTCCCGCCAGGGGTTGGTTGAGACCCAGTACTTC | CASSQDSRQGLVETQYF
TRBJ2-2 | TRBD1 | TRBV11-3 | 15 | - | TGTGCCAGCAGCCAGACAGGGGCCTACACCGGGGAGCTGTTTTTT | CASSQTGAYTGELFF
TRBJ2-1 | - | TRBV6-4 | 14 | - | TGTGCCAGCAGTGACTCGAATCGATACAATGAGCAGTTCTTC | CASSDSNRYNEQFF
TRBJ1-1 | - | TRBV5-1 | 15 | once | TGCGCCAGCAGCTTGGCGGGGGACCTGAACACTGAAGCTTTCTTT | CASSLAGDLNTEAFF
TRBJ2-7 | - | TRBV9 | 14 | - | TGTGCCAGCAGCAAGACGGGACGAGCCTACGAGCAGTACTTC | CASSKTGRAYEQYF
TRBJ1-5 | - | TRBV27 | 15 | - | TGTGCCAGCAGTTTATCAGGAGGGCCGAGTCAGCCCCAGCATTTT | CASSLSGGPSQPQHF
TRBJ2-7 | TRBD1 | TRBV9 | 16 | - | TGTGCCAGCAGCGTAGCTACGGGGGGACAGGGGCACGAGCAGTACTTC | CASSVATGGQGHEQYF
TRBJ1-2 | - | TRBV6-5 | 14 | - | TGTGCCAGCAGTTACTCGGGGCGGTACTATGGCTACACCTTC | CASSYSGRYYGYTF
TRBJ2-1 | TRBD2 | TRBV4-3 | 16 | - | TGCGCCAGCAGCCAAGAAGGGAACGGGGGGGCCAGTGAGCAGTTCTTC | CASSQEGNGGASEQFF
TRBJ2-2 | - | TRBV2 | 14 | - | TGTGCCAGCCTAATGGACGTATACACCGGGGAGCTGTTTTTT | CASLMDVYTGELFF
TRBJ1-5 | TRBD1 | TRBV19 | 15 | - | TGTGCCAGTAGTGCAACACAGGGGGCTGGTCAGCCCCAGCATTTT | CASSATQGAGQPQHF
TRBJ2-4 | TRBD2 | TRBV7-9 | 16 | few | TGTGCCAGCAGGCCTACTAGCGGGGGGGCCAAAAACATTCAGTACTTC | CASRPTSGGAKNIQYF